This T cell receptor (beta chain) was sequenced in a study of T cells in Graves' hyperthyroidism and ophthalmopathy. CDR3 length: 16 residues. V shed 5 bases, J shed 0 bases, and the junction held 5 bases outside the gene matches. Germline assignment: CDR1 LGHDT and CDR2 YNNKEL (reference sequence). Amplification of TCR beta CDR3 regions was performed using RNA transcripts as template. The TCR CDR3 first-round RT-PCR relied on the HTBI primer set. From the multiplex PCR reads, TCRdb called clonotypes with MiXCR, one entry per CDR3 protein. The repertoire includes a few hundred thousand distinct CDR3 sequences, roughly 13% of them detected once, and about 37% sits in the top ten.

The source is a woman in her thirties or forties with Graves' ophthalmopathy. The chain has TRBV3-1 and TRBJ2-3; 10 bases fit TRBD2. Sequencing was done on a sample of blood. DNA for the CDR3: TGTGCCAGCAGCTTTAATAGCGGGGGGAGCACAGATACGCAGTATTTT. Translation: CASSFNSGGSTDTQYF.